This TCR beta chain was captured by sequencing in a study of CD8 T cells in Susac syndrome. RNA totalling about 0.45 to 1 ug underwent reverse transcription with random hexamers. Across 54 Vbeta and 13 Jbeta, immunoSEQ multiplex PCR amplified TCR beta CDR3. TCRdb recomputed calls from the immunoSEQ multiplex PCR reads with MiXCR, one row per CDR3 protein. The sample yields around 200,000 distinct CDR3 sequences, roughly 96% seen once. The J segment lost 11 bases and the V segment lost 3 bases, leaving 6 bases of the junction unmatched. The CDR3 is 12 residues long. Germline CDR1 SGHTS, CDR2 YDEGEE. Sequencing of TCR beta, carried out with a high-throughput approach, was applied to CD8+ and CD4+ T cells from the blood. Controls were drawn from healthy donors and were matched for age and sex. General study points: Only a relatively small number of individuals were included in the TCR sequencing and HLA analysis.

To note about this clonotype: No antigen is known for it.

The TCR comes from a human donor in good health. The chain uses TRBV5-8 and TRBJ1-1; the match to TRBD1 covers 8 bases. Specimen: CD4+ T cells from PBMCs. The CDR3 region is CASSWTGRRAFF. The CDR3 nucleotides are TGTGCCAGCAGCTGGACAGGGCGACGGGCTTTCTTT. The whole variable domain, filled in from reference TRBV5-8 and TRBJ1-1, reads EAGVTQSPTHLIKTRGQQATLRCSPISGHTSVYWYQQALGLGLQFLLWYDEGEERNRGNFPPRFSGRQFPNYSSELNVNALELEDSALYLCASSWTGRRAFFGQGTRLTVV.